Listed here are 14 T cell receptor beta chains from one sample, sequenced in a study of molecular identifiers for immune sequencing clone quantification. TCRdb re-called the PCR reads through MiXCR, storing one row per CDR3 protein. This table holds about 98,000 distinct CDR3 sequences, less than 35% found once. The specimen was naive CD8+ T cells from blood, with Jurkat cell RNA spiked in. The subset: FACS-sorted CD8+CD4-CCR7+CD45RA+ naive T cells. Receptors originate from a human donor in good health. Some libraries in this study had Jurkat cell RNA spiked in.

As concerns this clonotype: Possible read error: a much larger clone is one base away. The chain uses TRBV5-3 and TRBJ2-6; TRBD1 might be the D (5 bases). TRBV5-3 has ORF status, its function being uncertain. This CDR3 is 16 amino acids long. CDR3 residues: CASSLSWPSGANVLIF. As DNA, the CDR3 is TGTGCCAGCAGCTTATCCTGGCCCTCTGGGGCCAACGTCCTGATTTTC.

At least ten counts were recorded for this clonotype. This chain uses TRBV12-3 or TRBV12-4 with TRBJ2-7; D is undetermined. The CDR3 runs 13 residues. Trimming took off 1 base at V and 6 bases at J, with 10 bases between the two ends. This CDR3 is CASSLGAVGEQYF. The CDR3 DNA reads TGTGCCAGCAGTTTAGGGGCAGTTGGCGAGCAGTACTTC.

CDR3 region: CASSYGGANVLTF. In DNA, the CDR3 is TGTGCCAGCAGTTATGGGGGGGCCAACGTCCTGACTTTC. The gene calls are TRBV12-3 or TRBV12-4 and TRBJ2-6, with D unresolved. V lost 4 bases and J 4 bases, leaving 5 bases between the germline ends. The CDR3 runs 13 residues.

The chain links TRBV7-9 to TRBJ2-5; 10 bases line up with TRBD2. V dropped 1 base and J dropped 4; count of bases not matched to a gene: 6. CDR3 length: 16 amino acids. Per germline, CDR1 SEHNR and CDR2 FQNEAQ (reference sequence). CDR3 sequence: CASSLVDLAGVETQYF. The CDR3 DNA is TGTGCCAGCAGCTTAGTAGACCTAGCGGGAGTAGAGACCCAGTACTTC.

The V call is TRBV7-9, the J call TRBJ2-7; unclear D gene. This CDR3 has 10 amino acids. The V gene lost 6 bases and the J gene lost 6 bases, with 6 bases spanning the gap. The germline gives CDR1 SEHNR, CDR2 FQNEAQ (reference sequence). The CDR3, as DNA: TGTGCCAGCAGTCCCCCCGAGCAGTACTTC. Its protein is CASSPPEQYF.

This clonotype was seen once. This clone may be a read error of a much larger clone one base away. This sequence joins TRBV6-6 and TRBJ2-4; D is possibly TRBD2 (5 bases). V lost 5 bases to trimming and J lost 1 base, with 15 bases between them. The germline V gene encodes CDR1 MNHNY and CDR2 SVGAGI (reference sequence). The CDR3 sequence is 16 residues long. The CDR3 region is CASSELLGAAKNIQYF. CDR3 coding DNA: TGTGCCAGCAGTGAACTACTGGGAGCTGCCAAAAACATTCAGTACTTC.

This clonotype was seen ten or more times. The V gene is TRBV10-2, the J gene TRBJ2-5, with 7 bases lining up with TRBD1. CDR1 is WSHSY and CDR2 is SAAADI in the germline V gene. The CDR3 has 13 amino acids. V was clipped by 7 bases and J by 3 bases; unmatched bases: 5. CDR3: CASKTGNEETQYF. Here the CDR3 DNA reads TGCGCCAGCAAGACAGGGAACGAAGAGACCCAGTACTTC.

The chain employs TRBV13 and TRBJ2-7, with D possibly being TRBD2 (6 bases). The CDR3 totals 14 residues. Germline V lookup: CDR1 PRHDT, CDR2 FYEKMQ (reference sequence). Between the trimmed V and J ends, which lost 5 bases and 2 bases, there was a span of 13 bases. CDR3 coding DNA: TGTGCCAGCAGCAGTAGCGGTTTAACCTACGAGCAGTACTTC. The encoded protein is CASSSSGLTYEQYF.

This clonotype was seen only a few times. This chain links TRBV4-2 with TRBJ2-1; the D gene is possibly TRBD2 (5 bases). The length of the CDR3 is 15 residues. CDR1 is LGHNA and CDR2 is YNFKEQ in the germline V gene. Trimming pared 3 bases from V and 6 bases from J, leaving 15 bases between. This CDR3 reads CASSQSHRSGNEQFF. CDR3 sequence (DNA): TGTGCCAGCAGCCAGAGCCATAGGAGCGGCAATGAGCAGTTCTTC.

This clonotype was found a few times. The chain employs TRBV14 and TRBJ2-7; no firm D call. Germline-derived CDR1 and CDR2 are SGHDN and FVKESK. V was pared by 6 bases and J by 0 bases, with 12 bases between. This CDR3 is 14 amino acids long. For the CDR3, the DNA is TGTGCCAGCAGACGAACTTACAGCTCCTACGAGCAGTACTTC. This translates into CASRRTYSSYEQYF.

The chain employs TRBV7-2 and TRBJ2-7, with D perhaps matching TRBD1 (5 bases). The V end was cut by 5 bases, the J end by 4 bases, with 12 bases between. CDR3 size: 13 residues. Per the germline V gene, CDR1 is SGHTA and CDR2 is FQGNSA. The CDR3 here is CASSLLQAYEQYF. CDR3 DNA: TGTGCCAGCAGCCTATTACAGGCATACGAGCAGTACTTC.

Of note for this clonotype: A read error may explain this, as a much larger clone is one base away. The J gene is TRBJ2-1, the V gene TRBV28; D gene ambiguous. CDR1 and CDR2 (germline): MDHEN, SYDVKM. The CDR3 is made up of 15 amino acids. In DNA, the CDR3 is TGTGCCGGCAGTTTTCCGCGTGGCACCCCCGGTGAGCAGTTCTTC. This sequence encodes CAGSFPRGTPGEQFF.

V and J are TRBV4-3 and TRBJ2-7; tentative D call: TRBD1 (6 bases). Germline lookup yields CDR1 LGHNA and CDR2 YSLEER. The V and J ends lost 1 base and 3 bases respectively, with 13 bases between them. This CDR3 is 15 amino acids long. CDR3: CASSQVFPGDYEQYF. The CDR3 DNA reads TGCGCCAGCAGCCAAGTCTTTCCAGGGGACTACGAGCAGTACTTC.

This sequence joins TRBV13 and TRBJ2-4, with a possible D match to TRBD1 (5 bases). Trimming pared 2 bases from V and 0 bases from J, leaving 8 bases between. This CDR3 spans 15 amino acids. Germline lookup yields CDR1 PRHDT and CDR2 FYEKMQ (reference sequence). CDR3 nucleotide sequence: TGTGCCAGCAGCTTACCAGGGATAGCCAAAAACATTCAGTACTTC. It encodes CASSLPGIAKNIQYF.